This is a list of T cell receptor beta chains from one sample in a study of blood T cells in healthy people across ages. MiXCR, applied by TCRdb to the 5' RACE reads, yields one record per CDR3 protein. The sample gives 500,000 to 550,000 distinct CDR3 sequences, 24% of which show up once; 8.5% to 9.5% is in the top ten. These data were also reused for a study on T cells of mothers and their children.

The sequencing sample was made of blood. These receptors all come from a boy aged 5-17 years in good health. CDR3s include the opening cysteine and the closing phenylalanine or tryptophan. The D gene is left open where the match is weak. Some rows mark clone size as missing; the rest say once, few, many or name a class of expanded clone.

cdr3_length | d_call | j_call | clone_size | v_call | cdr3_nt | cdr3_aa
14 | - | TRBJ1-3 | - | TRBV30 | TGTGCCTGGAGTGAAGGGTTCTCTGGAAACACCATATATTTT | CAWSEGFSGNTIYF
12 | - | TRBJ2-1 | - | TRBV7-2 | TGTGCCAGCAGCTTAGTTACCAATGAGCAGTTCTTC | CASSLVTNEQFF
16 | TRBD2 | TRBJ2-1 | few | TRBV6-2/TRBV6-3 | TGTGCCAGCAGTTACTTCCGGCTAGCGGGTAGGTTTGAGCAGTTCTTC | CASSYFRLAGRFEQFF
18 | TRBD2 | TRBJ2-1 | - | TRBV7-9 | TGTGCCAGCAGCTTAGCTACCTTGACTAGCGGGGTTTGGGATGAGCAGTTCTTC | CASSLATLTSGVWDEQFF
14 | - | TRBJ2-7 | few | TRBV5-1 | TGCGCCAGCAGCTTGGCAGGGGTCAACTACGAGCAGTACTTC | CASSLAGVNYEQYF
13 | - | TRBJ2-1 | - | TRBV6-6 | TGTGCCAGCAGTTACAGGCTAGAGAATGAGCAGTTCTTC | CASSYRLENEQFF
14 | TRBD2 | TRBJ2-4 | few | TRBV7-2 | TGTGCCAGCAGCTCGCCCGCGGGGGGGGCTAAGCAGTACTTC | CASSSPAGGAKQYF
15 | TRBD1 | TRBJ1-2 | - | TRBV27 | TGTGCCAGCAGATCAACCAGGGGGCGCGGCTATGGCTACACCTTC | CASRSTRGRGYGYTF
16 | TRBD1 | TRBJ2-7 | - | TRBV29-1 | TGCAGCGTTGAATGGTCGACGGGACAGGGGACCTACGAGCAGTACTTC | CSVEWSTGQGTYEQYF
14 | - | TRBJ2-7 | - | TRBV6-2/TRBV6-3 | TGTGCCAGCAGGGGACTTCGGGAGAGCTACGAGCAGTACTTC | CASRGLRESYEQYF
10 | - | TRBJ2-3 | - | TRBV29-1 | TGCAGCGGTGGTACAGATACGCAGTATTTT | CSGGTDTQYF
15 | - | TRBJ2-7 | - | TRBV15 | TGTGCCACCAGCAGAGATCCACCAGGGCCCCACGAGCAGTACTTC | CATSRDPPGPHEQYF
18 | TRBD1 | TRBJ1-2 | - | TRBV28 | TGTGCCAGCAGTCCTCCCATCCTGGGACAGTGGAAGGACGACGTCTACACCTTC | CASSPPILGQWKDDVYTF
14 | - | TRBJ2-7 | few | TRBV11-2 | TGTGCCAGCAGCCCCTCGGTCGGGTCTGGGGAGCAGTACTTC | CASSPSVGSGEQYF
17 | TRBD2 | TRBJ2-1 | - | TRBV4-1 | TGCGCCAGCAGCCAAGTGATCGGGACTAGCGGGGTAGGTGAGCAGTTCTTC | CASSQVIGTSGVGEQFF
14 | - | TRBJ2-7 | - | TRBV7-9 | TGTGCCAGCAGCCCCGGGGACATTTTGTACGAGCAGTACTTC | CASSPGDILYEQYF
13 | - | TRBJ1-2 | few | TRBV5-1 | TGCGCCAGCAGCAAGGATCCTAACTATGGCTACACCTTC | CASSKDPNYGYTF
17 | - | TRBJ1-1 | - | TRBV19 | TGTGCCAGTAGTACGTCGGGGTCCGGTTGGGCGAACACTGAAGCTTTCTTT | CASSTSGSGWANTEAFF
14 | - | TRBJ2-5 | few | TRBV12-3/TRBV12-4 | TGTGCCAGCAGTTTAAGCTCAGATGGAAAGACCCAGTACTTC | CASSLSSDGKTQYF
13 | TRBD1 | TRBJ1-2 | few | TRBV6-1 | TGTGCCAGCGAGCAAGGGGGCGCAAATGGCTACACCTTC | CASEQGGANGYTF
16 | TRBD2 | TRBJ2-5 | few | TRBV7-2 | TGTGCCAGCAGCTCAGCCTCTAGCGGCCGACAAGAGACCCAGTACTTC | CASSSASSGRQETQYF
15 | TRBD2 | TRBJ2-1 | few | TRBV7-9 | TGTGCCAGCAGCCCCAGCGGGAATGTAAAAAATGAGCAGTTCTTC | CASSPSGNVKNEQFF
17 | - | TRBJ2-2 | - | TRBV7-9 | TGTGCCAGCAGCTCTTCCCAGCCCGGACTCTACACCGGGGAGCTGTTTTTT | CASSSSQPGLYTGELFF
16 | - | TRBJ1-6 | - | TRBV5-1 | TGCGCCAGCAGCTCAGGCGGGGACTATAGATCTTCACCCCTCCACTTT | CASSSGGDYRSSPLHF
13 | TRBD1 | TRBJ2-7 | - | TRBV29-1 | TGCAGCACATGGACAGGGGGCTCCTACGAGCAGTACTTC | CSTWTGGSYEQYF
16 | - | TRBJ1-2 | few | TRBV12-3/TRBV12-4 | TGTGCCAGCAGTTTGACAGAAACCAGAGACATCTATGGCTACACCTTC | CASSLTETRDIYGYTF
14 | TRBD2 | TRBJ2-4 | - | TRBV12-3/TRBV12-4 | TGTGCCAGCAGTTGGGTTGGCGGGAGTGACATTCAGTACTTC | CASSWVGGSDIQYF
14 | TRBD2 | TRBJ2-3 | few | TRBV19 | TGTGCCAGTAGGCTAGCGGGAGCGACAGATACGCAGTATTTT | CASRLAGATDTQYF
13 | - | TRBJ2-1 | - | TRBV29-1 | TGCAGCGTTGAAGAACAGGGTTACAATGAACAGTTCTTC | CSVEEQGYNEQFF
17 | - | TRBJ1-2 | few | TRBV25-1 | TGTGCCAGCAGTCGGGGGGGTGCCCGGAGGCTCGGCTATGGCTACACCTTC | CASSRGGARRLGYGYTF
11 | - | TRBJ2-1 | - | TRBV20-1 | TGCAGTGCTGCCAGGTACCATGAGCAGTTCTTC | CSAARYHEQFF
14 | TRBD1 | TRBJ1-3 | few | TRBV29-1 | TGCAGCGTTGAAGGAGACAGGGCCGGAAACACCATATATTTT | CSVEGDRAGNTIYF
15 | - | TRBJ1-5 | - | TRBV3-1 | TGTGCCAGCAGCCAAGATGGGGGAAACAATCAGCCCCAGCATTTT | CASSQDGGNNQPQHF
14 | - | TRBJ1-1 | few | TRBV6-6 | TGTGCCAGCAGTTATCAGCCGACGAACACTGAAGCTTTCTTT | CASSYQPTNTEAFF
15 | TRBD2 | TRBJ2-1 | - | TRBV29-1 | TGCAGCGTCGGCCGGGGGGGAGGTTCCTACAATGAGCAGTTCTTC | CSVGRGGGSYNEQFF
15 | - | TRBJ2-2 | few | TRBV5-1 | TGCGCCAGCAGCTTGGAACAGGCGGGCACCGGGGAGCTGTTTTTT | CASSLEQAGTGELFF
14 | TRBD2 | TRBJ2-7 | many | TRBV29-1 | TGCAGCGCCGTGGGACTAGCGGCCTCCTACGAGCAGTACTTC | CSAVGLAASYEQYF
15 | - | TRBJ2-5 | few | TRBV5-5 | TGTGCCAGCAGCTTCCCCGGTGGCGCGCGGGAGACCCAGTACTTC | CASSFPGGARETQYF
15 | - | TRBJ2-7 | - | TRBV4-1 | TGCGCCAGCAGCCAAGAATTTGGACCCGGGTTTGAGCAGTACTTC | CASSQEFGPGFEQYF
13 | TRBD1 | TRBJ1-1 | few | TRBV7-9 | TGTGCCAGCAGCCCTGACAGGGTGACTGAAGCTTTCTTT | CASSPDRVTEAFF
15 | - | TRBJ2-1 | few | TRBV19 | TGTGCCAGTAGTATAGTCAGCGACCTGCTCAATGAGCAGTTCTTC | CASSIVSDLLNEQFF
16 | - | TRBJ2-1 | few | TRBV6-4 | TGTGCCAGCAGTGACTCGCTAGTAGGCTACTACAATGAGCAGTTCTTC | CASSDSLVGYYNEQFF
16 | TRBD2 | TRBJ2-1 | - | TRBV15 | TGTGCCACCAGCAGGGCTAGCGGGAGTATTCCCAATGAGCAGTTCTTC | CATSRASGSIPNEQFF
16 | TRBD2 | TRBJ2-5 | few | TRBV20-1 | TGCAGTGCTAGAGATGAGGGAGCGGGGGTCGTGGAGACCCAGTACTTC | CSARDEGAGVVETQYF
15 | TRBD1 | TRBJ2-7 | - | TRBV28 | TGTGCCAGCGGCCTTACAGGGGGCGATGGGAACGAGCAGTACTTC | CASGLTGGDGNEQYF
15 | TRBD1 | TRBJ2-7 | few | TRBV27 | TGTGCCAGCAGCTTATCCCGGGACAGATCCTACGAGCAGTACTTC | CASSLSRDRSYEQYF
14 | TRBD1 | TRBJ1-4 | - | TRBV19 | TGTGCCAGTCAAATGACAGGGCGGACTGAAAAACTGTTTTTT | CASQMTGRTEKLFF